What follows is one T cell receptor (beta chain) and its context. Its specificity is not known. Clones were sequenced by immunoSEQ multiplex PCR, and TCRdb holds only the in-frame ones, with some missing. The sample carries under 60,000 clones, 70% to 80% recorded once. Time point here: week 35, safety follow-up. Vaccine doses each comprised 300 ug of mutant IDH1 20-mer peptide, with topical imiquimod. Patients received eight vaccinations in weeks 1, 3, 5, 7, 11, 15, 19, 23. This record belongs to a study of a mutant IDH1 vaccine in newly diagnosed glioma. Trimming removed 1 base from V and 6 bases from J, with 4 bases in between. CDR1 LGHNT and CDR2 FRNRAP come from the germline V gene. The CDR3 covers 11 residues.

This clonotype was sampled from a middle-aged man with glioma. The sequences come from PBMCs, collected from a glioma patient whose treatment included an IDH1 peptide vaccine. The V gene is TRBV12-5, the J gene TRBJ2-7; no clear D gene. The CDR3 is CASGLATEQYF. Written as DNA, the CDR3 is TGTGCTAGTGGTTTGGCAACCGAGCAGTACTTC.